The sequence of this T cell receptor (beta chain) was determined in a study of blood T cell repertoires in COVID-19. Whole-study context: Acute-phase and convalescent COVID-19 samples originated in the United States, Italy and Spain. The analysed material was cDNA or gDNA that came from T cells, B-cell-depleted T cells, or PBMCs.

Per the original data handling: Nucleated cell counts were estimated from reference gene primer amplification. TCRdb's copy holds only in-frame clones and misses some; the assay was immunoSEQ multiplex PCR. The V and J calls and the clone size are those of that table, but D and trimming were determined from the DNA. The data hold a few hundred thousand clones, with around 89% observed a single time. The CDR3 loop spans 14 amino acids. Trimming left V 8 bases short and J 1 base short, with 13 bases between. Germline CDR1 SGHAT, CDR2 FQNNGV. The source material was peripheral blood. The sequence was obtained from a man aged 60 to 69 who had recovered from COVID-19. The gene calls are TRBV11-2 and TRBJ2-3; possibly TRBD2 for D (5 bases). This CDR3 is CASHNPGGTDTQYF. DNA of the CDR3: TGTGCCAGCCATAACCCCGGGGGCACAGATACGCAGTATTTT.